This TCR beta chain emerged from a study of blood T cells in healthy people across ages. Study findings and constraints: PBMCs went unsorted, and a conclusive naive versus antigen-experienced comparison was therefore prevented. It was the long-lived donors that had more naive CD4+ cells and higher diversity than aged donors. Age showed a roughly linear inverse relationship with TCR beta diversity per million T cells.

CDR3 size: 12 residues. CDR1 MNHEY and CDR2 SVGEGT come from the germline V gene. Trimming left V 6 bases short and J 14 bases short, with 17 bases between. The table lists this clonotype with many counts. Its antigen remains unknown. No fewer than 6 million PBMCs went into each sample. PCR was performed a second time for 7 to 11 cycles using a sample-barcoded 5' primer and a J-beta primer mix. Each CDR3 protein is one row after TCRdb ran MiXCR on the 5' RACE reads. The table lists 600,000 or so distinct CDR3 sequences, 25% to 30% of them singletons. The receptor was derived from a woman aged 80 or older in good health. Material for sequencing was blood. This chain connects TRBV6-2 or TRBV6-3 to TRBJ2-1; D unclear. Written as DNA, the CDR3 is TGTGCCAGCAGAACGAGCCGAACACGGGAGTTCTTC. It encodes CASRTSRTREFF.